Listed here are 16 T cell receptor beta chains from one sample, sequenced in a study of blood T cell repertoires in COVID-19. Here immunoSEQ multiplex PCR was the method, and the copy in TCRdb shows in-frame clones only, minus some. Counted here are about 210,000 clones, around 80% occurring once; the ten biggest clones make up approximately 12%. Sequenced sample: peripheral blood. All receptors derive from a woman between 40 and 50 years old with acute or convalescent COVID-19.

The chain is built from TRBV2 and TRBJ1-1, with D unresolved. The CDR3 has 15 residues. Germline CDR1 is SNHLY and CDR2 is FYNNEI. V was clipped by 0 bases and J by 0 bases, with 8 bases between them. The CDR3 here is CASSEASSMNTEAFF. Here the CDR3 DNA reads TGTGCCAGCAGTGAAGCTAGCAGCATGAACACTGAAGCTTTCTTT.

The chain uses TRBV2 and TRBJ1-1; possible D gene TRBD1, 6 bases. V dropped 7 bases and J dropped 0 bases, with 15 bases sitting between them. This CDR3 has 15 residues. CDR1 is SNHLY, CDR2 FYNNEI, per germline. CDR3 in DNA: TGTGCCAGCAAGGGGGTGGACAGAATGAACACTGAAGCTTTCTTT. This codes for CASKGVDRMNTEAFF.

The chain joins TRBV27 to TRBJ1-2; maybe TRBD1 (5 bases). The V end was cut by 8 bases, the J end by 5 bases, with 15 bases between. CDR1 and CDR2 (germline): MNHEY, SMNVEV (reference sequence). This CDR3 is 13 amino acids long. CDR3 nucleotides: TGTGCCAGCCCTCAGGGTCGACGGTATGGCTACACCTTC. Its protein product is CASPQGRRYGYTF.

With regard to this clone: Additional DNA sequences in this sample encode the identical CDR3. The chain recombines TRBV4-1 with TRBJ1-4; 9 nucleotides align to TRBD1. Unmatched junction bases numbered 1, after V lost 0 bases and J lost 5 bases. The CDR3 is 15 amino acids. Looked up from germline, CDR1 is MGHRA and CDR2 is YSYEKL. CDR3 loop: CASSQEGTGNEKLFF. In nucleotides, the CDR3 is TGCGCCAGCAGCCAAGAGGGGACAGGGAATGAAAAACTGTTTTTT.

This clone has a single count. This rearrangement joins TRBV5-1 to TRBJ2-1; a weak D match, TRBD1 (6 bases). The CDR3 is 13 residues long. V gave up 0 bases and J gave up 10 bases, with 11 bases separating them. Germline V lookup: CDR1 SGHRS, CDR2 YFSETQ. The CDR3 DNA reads TGCGCCAGCAGCTTGGGGGGGCCACGGGAGCAGTTCTTC. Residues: CASSLGGPREQFF.

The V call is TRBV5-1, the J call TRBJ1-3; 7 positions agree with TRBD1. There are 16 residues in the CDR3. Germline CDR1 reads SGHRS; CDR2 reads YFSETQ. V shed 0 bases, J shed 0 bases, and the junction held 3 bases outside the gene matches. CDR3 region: CASSLAGQSSGNTIYF. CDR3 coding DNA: TGCGCCAGCAGCTTGGCGGGACAGAGCTCTGGAAACACCATATATTTT. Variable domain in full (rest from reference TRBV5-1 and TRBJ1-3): KAGVTQTPRYLIKTRGQQVTLSCSPISGHRSVSWYQQTPGQGLQFLFEYFSETQRNKGNFPGRFSGRQFSNSRSEMNVSTLELGDSALYLCASSLAGQSSGNTIYFGEGSWLTVV.

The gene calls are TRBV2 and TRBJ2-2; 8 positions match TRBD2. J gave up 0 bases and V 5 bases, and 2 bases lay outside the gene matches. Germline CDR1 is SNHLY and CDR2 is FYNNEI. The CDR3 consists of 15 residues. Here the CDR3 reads CASSPGLANTGELFF. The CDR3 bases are TGTGCCAGCAGTCCGGGACTAGCGAACACCGGGGAGCTGTTTTTT.

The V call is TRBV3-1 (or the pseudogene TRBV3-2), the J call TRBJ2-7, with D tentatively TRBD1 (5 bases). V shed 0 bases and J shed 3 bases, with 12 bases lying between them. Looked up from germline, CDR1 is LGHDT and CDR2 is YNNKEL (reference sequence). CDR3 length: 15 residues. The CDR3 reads CASSQEDTPNYEQYF. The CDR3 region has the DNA TGTGCCAGCAGCCAAGAGGACACCCCAAACTACGAGCAGTACTTC.

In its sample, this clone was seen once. The CDR3 sequence is CASSQTGGRLETQYF. CDR3 DNA: TGTGCCAGTAGTCAAACTGGAGGGAGGCTTGAGACCCAGTACTTC. The chain combines TRBV19 with TRBJ2-5; maybe TRBD2 (6 bases). The ends were cut back, 5 bases at V and 5 bases at J, with 18 bases in the middle. This CDR3 contains 15 residues. Germline V gene data show CDR1 as LNHDA and CDR2 as SQIVND (reference sequence).

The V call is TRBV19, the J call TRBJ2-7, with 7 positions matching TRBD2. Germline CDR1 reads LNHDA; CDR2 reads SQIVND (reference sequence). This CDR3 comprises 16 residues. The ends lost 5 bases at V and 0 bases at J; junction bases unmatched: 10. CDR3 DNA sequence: TGTGCCAGTAGTTTGGGACCTAGCGGCCTCTCCTACGAGCAGTACTTC. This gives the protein CASSLGPSGLSYEQYF.

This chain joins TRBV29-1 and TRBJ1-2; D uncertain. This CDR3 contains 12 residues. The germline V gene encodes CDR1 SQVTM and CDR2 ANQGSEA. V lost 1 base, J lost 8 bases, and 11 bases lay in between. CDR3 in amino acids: CSVEGPMHGYTF. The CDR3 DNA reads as TGCAGCGTTGAAGGGCCCATGCACGGCTACACCTTC. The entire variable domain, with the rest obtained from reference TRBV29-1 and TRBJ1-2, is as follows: SAVISQKPSRDICQRGTSLTIQCQVDSQVTMMFWYRQQPGQSLTLIATANQGSEATYESGFVIDKFPISRPNLTFSTLTVSNMSPEDSSIYLCSVEGPMHGYTFGSGTRLTVV.

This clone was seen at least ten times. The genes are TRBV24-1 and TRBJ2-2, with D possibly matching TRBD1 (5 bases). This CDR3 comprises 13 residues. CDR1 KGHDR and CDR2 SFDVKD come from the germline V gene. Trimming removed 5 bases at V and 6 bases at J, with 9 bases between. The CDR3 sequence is CATSVGAPGELFF. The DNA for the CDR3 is TGTGCCACCAGTGTAGGGGCGCCCGGGGAGCTGTTTTTT.

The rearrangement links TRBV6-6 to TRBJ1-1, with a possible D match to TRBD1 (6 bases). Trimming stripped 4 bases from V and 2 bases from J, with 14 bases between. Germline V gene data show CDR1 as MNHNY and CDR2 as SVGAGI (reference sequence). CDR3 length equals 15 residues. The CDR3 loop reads CASSSPTGLNTEAFF. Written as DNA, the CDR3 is TGTGCCAGCAGTTCCCCTACAGGGTTAAACACTGAAGCTTTCTTT.

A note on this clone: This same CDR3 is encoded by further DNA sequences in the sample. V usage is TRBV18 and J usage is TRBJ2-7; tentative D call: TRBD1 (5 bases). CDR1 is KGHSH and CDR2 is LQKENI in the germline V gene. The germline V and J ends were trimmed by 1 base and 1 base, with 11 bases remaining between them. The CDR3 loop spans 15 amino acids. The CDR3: CASSPRAGLSYEQYF. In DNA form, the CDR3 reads TGTGCCAGCTCACCACGGGCAGGGCTATCCTACGAGCAGTACTTC.

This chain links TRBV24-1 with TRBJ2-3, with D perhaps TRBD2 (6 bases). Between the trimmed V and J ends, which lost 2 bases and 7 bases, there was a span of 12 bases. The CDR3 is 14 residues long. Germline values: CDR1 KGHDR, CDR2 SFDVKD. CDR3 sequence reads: CATSDWGEVHTQYF. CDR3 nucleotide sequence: TGTGCCACCAGTGATTGGGGGGAGGTGCATACGCAGTATTTT.

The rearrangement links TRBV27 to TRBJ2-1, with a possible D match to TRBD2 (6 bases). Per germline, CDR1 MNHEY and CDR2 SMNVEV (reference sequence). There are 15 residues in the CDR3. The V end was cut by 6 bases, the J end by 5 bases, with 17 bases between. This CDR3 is CASSRPGTSNNEQFF. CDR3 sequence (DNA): TGTGCCAGCAGCCGACCCGGGACTTCTAACAATGAGCAGTTCTTC.